What follows describes a single TCR beta chain. No antigen is known for it. One base away there is no much larger clone; base qualities are not given. These data originate in a study of blood T cell repertoires in COVID-19 (dated by TCRdb to 2018 to 2021). In the study overall: The collaborator samples originated in the United States, Italy and Spain and spanned the acute and convalescent phases of COVID-19. The material from the prospective study consisted of cDNA or gDNA derived from T cells, B-cell-depleted T cells, or PBMCs. The dataset comprised deeply sampled blood TCRbeta repertoires from subjects exposed to, actively infected with, or recovered from COVID-19. The repertoires were released in a freely available public database meant as a resource for research on the immune response to SARS-CoV-2. Samples came from the ongoing ImmuneRACE study (first 160 participants) plus 1,254 subjects from 6 global collaborators. Sample metadata almost always included a de-identified subject ID, COVID-19 status, age in years and sex. Where HLA class I and class II types were available, the types were taken from metadata supplied by the sample provider, not from assay-based typing.

TCRbeta CDR3 regions were amplified from genomic DNA by means of the immunoSEQ Assay, a bias-controlled multiplex PCR. Per the authors' processing: The number of nucleated cells in each sample was estimated by amplification of reference gene primers within the assay. To quantify the absolute abundance of each unique TCRbeta CDR3 rearrangement, sequence reads were collapsed and filtered. For each sample, productive Simpson clonality was calculated by taking the square root of Simpson's diversity index across productive rearrangements. What TCRdb holds here is the immuneACCESS table cut down to in-frame rearrangements. Part of the clones is not present; checked against another copy, under half of the missing clones reflect an unresolved V gene, and the others are unexplained. The V and J calls and clone size come from that table; D and trimming were worked out from the DNA. The sample records 250,000 to 300,000 clones, about 90% of which are singletons. The biggest ten clones account for 0.95% to 1.5% of the sample.

The germline V gene gives CDR1 as MGHRA and CDR2 as YSYEKL. The CDR3 holds 17 amino acids from the cysteine to the phenylalanine. Here the CDR3 DNA is all that survives: 51 bases in frame from base 1. V and J lose 0 bases and 0 bases, and a span of 14 bases separates them. Enrolling through a virtual design, the prospective study's participants ranged in age from roughly 18 to 95 years and lived across more than 20 United States geographic areas. Cohort assignment in the prospective study relied on participant-reported clinical history from a screening survey and a study questionnaire. In the prospective study, mobile phlebotomists collected whole blood, serum and a nasopharyngeal or oropharyngeal swab from each participant. Additional blood draws and questionnaires over an approximately 2-month period could optionally be provided by prospective study participants. Before DNA extraction, blood samples from the prospective study were shipped at room temperature or frozen.

What the work shows at the level of the full study, not this receptor alone: The amount of clinical and demographic metadata varied by source and participant and was provided uncurated.

Sequenced sample: PBMCs or T cells enriched from blood (not recorded which). The sequence joins TRBV4-1 to TRBJ1-1, and possibly TRBD1, on 6 matching bases. The origin of this receptor is a human donor in a cohort exposed to, infected with or recovered from COVID-19 (not recorded which). The donor label of this sample is uncertain. The nucleotide sequence is given as TGCGCCAGCAGCCAAGAGCCTCCGGGACACATGAACACTGAAGCTTTCTTT. Its protein product is CASSQEPPGHMNTEAFF.